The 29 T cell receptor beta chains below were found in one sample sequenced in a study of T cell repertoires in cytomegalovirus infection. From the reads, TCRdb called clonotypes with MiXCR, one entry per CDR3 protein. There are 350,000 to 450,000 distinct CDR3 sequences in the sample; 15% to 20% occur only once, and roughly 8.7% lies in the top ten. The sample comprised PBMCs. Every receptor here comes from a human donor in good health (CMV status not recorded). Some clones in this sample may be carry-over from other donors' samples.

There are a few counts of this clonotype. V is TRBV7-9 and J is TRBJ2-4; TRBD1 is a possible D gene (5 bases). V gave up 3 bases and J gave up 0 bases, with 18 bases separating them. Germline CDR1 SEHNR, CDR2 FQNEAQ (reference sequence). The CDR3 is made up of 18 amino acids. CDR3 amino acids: CASSFGLDSPLAKNIQYF. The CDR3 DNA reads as TGTGCCAGCAGCTTTGGTCTAGACAGCCCACTAGCCAAAAACATTCAGTACTTC.

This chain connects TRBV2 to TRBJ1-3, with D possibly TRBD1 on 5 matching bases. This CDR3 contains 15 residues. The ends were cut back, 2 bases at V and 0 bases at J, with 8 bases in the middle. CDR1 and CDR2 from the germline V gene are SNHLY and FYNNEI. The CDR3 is CASSEQGVSGNTIYF. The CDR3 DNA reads TGTGCCAGCAGTGAACAGGGCGTCTCTGGAAACACCATATATTTT.

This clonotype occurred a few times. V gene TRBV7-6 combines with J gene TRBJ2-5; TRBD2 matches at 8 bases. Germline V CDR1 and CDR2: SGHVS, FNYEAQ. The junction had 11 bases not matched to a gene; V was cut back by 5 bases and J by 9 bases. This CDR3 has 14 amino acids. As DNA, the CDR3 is TGTGCCAGCAGCCAGGGAGCGGGGGCCCCGGCCCAGTACTTC. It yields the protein CASSQGAGAPAQYF.

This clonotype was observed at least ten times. This CDR3 is CASSLIGGQGTEAFF. As DNA, the CDR3 is TGTGCCAGCAGCTTGATAGGGGGGCAGGGCACTGAAGCTTTCTTT. The J gene is TRBJ1-1, the V gene TRBV5-6; TRBD1 might be the D (6 bases). CDR1 SGHDT and CDR2 YYEEEE come from the germline V gene. Trimming shortened V by 1 base and J by 4 bases, and 14 bases separated the two germline ends. CDR3 length: 15 amino acids.

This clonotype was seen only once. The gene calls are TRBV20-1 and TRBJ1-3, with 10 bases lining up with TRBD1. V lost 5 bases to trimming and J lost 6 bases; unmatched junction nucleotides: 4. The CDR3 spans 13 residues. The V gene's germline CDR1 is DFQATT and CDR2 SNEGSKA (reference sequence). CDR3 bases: TGCAGTGCTCGTGGACAGGGGGTAAACACCATATATTTT. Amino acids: CSARGQGVNTIYF.

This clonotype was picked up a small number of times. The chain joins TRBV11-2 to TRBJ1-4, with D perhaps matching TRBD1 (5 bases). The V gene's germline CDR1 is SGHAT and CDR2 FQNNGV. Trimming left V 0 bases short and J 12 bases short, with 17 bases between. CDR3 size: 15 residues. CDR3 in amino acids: CASSLDSVGPGELFF. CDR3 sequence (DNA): TGTGCCAGCAGCTTAGATTCCGTGGGGCCCGGGGAACTGTTTTTT. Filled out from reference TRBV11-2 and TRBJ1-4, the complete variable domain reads EAGVAQSPRYKIIEKRQSVAFWCNPISGHATLYWYQQILGQGPKLLIQFQNNGVVDDSQLPKDRFSAERLKGVDSTLKIQPAKLEDSAVYLCASSLDSVGPGELFFGSGTQLSVL.

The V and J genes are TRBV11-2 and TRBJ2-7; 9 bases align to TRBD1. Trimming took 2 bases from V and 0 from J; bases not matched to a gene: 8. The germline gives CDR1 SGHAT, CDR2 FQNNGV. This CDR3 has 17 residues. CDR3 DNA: TGTGCCAGCAGCTTAAGGGGGGGACAGGGCGACTCCTACGAGCAGTACTTC. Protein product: CASSLRGGQGDSYEQYF.

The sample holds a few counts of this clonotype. CDR3 loop: CASSQQDRGGAEAFF. As DNA, the CDR3 is TGTGCCAGCAGCCAACAGGACAGGGGAGGCGCTGAAGCTTTCTTT. V usage is TRBV4-2 and J usage is TRBJ1-1; TRBD1 aligns across 9 bases. Germline CDR1 reads LGHNA; CDR2 reads YNFKEQ. The length of the CDR3 is 15 residues. V dropped 2 bases and J dropped 6; count of bases not matched to a gene: 7.

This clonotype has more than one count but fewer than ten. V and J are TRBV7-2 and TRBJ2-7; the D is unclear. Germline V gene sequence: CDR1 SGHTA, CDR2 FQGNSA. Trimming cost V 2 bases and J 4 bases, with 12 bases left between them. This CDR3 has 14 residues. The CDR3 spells CASSLIDKVYEQYF. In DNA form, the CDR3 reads TGTGCCAGCAGCTTAATCGACAAAGTTTACGAGCAGTACTTC.

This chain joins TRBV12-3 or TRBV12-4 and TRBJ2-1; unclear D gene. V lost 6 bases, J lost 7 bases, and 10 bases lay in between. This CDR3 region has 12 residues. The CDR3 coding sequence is TGTGCCAGCAGGTCGGTGGGAAATGAGCAGTTCTTC. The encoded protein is CASRSVGNEQFF.

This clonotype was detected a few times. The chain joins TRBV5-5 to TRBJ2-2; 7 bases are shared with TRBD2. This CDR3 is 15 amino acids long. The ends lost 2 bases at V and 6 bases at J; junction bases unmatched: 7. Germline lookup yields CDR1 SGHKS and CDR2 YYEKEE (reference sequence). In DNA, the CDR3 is TGTGCCAGCAGCTTAAGCCGGGAGGTCGCCGGGGAGCTGTTTTTT. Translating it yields CASSLSREVAGELFF. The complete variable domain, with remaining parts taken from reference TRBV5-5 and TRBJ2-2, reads DAGVTQSPTHLIKTRGQQVTLRCSPISGHKSVSWYQQVLGQGPQFIFQYYEKEERGRGNFPDRFSARQFPNYSSELNVNALLLGDSALYLCASSLSREVAGELFFGEGSRLTVL.

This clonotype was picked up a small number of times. The CDR3 protein is CASSPLGVRDYEQYF. The CDR3 nucleotides are TGTGCCAGTAGCCCCTTGGGGGTGAGGGATTACGAGCAGTACTTC. The genes are TRBV19 and TRBJ2-7; D assignment may be TRBD1 or TRBD2 (5 bases each). CDR3 length: 15 amino acids. The germline CDR1 and CDR2 sequences are LNHDA and SQIVND (reference sequence). V was trimmed by 6 bases and J by 4 bases, leaving 19 bases between them.

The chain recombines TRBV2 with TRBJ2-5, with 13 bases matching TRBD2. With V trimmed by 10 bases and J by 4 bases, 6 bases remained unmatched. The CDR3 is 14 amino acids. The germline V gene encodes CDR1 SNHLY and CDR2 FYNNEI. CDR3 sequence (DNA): TGTGCCACCGCCGGACTAGCGGGGGCAGAGACCCAGTACTTC. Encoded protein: CATAGLAGAETQYF. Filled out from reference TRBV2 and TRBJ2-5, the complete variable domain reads EPEVTQTPSHQVTQMGQEVILRCVPISNHLYFYWYRQILGQKVEFLVSFYNNEISEKSEIFDDQFSVERPDGSNFTLKIRSTKLEDSAMYFCATAGLAGAETQYFGPGTRLLVL.

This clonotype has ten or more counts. The chain's CDR3 is CASSLAAATNEKLFF. The CDR3 DNA follows: TGTGCCAGCAGCTTAGCGGCGGCAACTAATGAAAAACTGTTTTTT. The V gene is TRBV7-2, the J gene TRBJ1-4; no definite D call. V lost 0 bases and J lost 0, with 5 bases in between. The CDR3 length is 15 residues. In germline, CDR1 is SGHTA, CDR2 FQGNSA. Based on the CDR3 plus reference TRBV7-2 and TRBJ1-4, the full variable domain is GAGVSQSPSNKVTEKGKDVELRCDPISGHTALYWYRQSLGQGLEFLIYFQGNSAPDKSGLPSDRFSAERTGGSVSTLTIQRTQQEDSAVYLCASSLAAATNEKLFFGSGTQLSVL.

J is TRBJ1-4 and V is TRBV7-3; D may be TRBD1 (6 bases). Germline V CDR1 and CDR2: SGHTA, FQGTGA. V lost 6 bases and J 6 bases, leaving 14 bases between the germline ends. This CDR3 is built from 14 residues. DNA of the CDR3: TGTGCCAGCAGTCCAGGGGCGACCGATGAAAAACTGTTTTTT. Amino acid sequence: CASSPGATDEKLFF.

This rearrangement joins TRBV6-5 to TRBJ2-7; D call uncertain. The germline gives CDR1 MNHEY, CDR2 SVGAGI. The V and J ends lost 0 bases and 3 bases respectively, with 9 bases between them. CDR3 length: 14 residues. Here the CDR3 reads CASSYSLWDYEQYF. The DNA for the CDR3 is TGTGCCAGCAGTTACTCGTTGTGGGACTACGAGCAGTACTTC.

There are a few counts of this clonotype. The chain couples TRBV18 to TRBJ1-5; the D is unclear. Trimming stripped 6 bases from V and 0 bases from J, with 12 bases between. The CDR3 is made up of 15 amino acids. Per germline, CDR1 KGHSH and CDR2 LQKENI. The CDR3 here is CASSQRTDSNQPQHF. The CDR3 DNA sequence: TGTGCCAGCTCCCAGAGGACGGATAGCAATCAGCCCCAGCATTTT.

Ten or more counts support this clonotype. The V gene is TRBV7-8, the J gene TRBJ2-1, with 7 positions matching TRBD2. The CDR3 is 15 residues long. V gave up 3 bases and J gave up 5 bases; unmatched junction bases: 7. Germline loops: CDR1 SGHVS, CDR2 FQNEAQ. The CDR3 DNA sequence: TGTGCCAGCAGCTTGACGGGAGGCCGGAACAATGAGCAGTTCTTC. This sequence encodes CASSLTGGRNNEQFF. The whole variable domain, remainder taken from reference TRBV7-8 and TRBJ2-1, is GAGVSQSPRYKVAKRGQDVALRCDPISGHVSLFWYQQALGQGPEFLTYFQNEAQLDKSGLPSDRFFAERPEGSVSTLKIQRTQQEDSAVYLCASSLTGGRNNEQFFGPGTRLTVL.

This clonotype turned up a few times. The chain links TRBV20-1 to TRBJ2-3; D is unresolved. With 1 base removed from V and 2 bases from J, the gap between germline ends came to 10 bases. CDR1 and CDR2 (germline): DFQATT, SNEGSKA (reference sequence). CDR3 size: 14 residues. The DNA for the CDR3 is TGCAGTGCTAGAGCCCCCGATTTCACAGATACGCAGTATTTT. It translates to CSARAPDFTDTQYF.

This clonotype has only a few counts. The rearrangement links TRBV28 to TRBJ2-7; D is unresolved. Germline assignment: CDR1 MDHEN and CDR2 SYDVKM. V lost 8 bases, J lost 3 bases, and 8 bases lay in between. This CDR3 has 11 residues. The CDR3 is CASLEGYEQYF. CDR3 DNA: TGTGCCAGCTTAGAAGGCTACGAGCAGTACTTC.

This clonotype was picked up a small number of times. CDR3 DNA: TGCAGTGCTTCTGGTCCGCCAGAGGATCATGAAAAACTGTTTTTT. Amino acid sequence: CSASGPPEDHEKLFF. This chain links TRBV20-1 with TRBJ1-4; D is uncertain. V was trimmed by 5 bases and J by 6 bases, leaving 19 bases between them. This CDR3 is 15 amino acids long. CDR1 is DFQATT and CDR2 is SNEGSKA in the germline V gene (reference sequence).

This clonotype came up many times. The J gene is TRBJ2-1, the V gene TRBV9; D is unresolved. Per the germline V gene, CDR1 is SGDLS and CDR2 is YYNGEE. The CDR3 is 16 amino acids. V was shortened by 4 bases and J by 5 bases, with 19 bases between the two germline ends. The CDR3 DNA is TGTGCCAGCAGCACCCCGAGACCAGGAACACACAATGAGCAGTTCTTC. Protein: CASSTPRPGTHNEQFF.

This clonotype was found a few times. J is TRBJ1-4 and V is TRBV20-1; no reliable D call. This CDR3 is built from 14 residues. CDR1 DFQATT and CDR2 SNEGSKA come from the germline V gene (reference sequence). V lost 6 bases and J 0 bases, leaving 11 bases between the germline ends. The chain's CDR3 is CSAGKDATNEKLFF. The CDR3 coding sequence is TGCAGTGCGGGGAAGGATGCAACTAATGAAAAACTGTTTTTT.

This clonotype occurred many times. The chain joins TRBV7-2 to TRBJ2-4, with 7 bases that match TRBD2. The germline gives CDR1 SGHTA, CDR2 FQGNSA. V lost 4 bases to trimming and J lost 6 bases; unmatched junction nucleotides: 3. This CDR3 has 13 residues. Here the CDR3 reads CASSSGLVNIQYF. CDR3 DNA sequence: TGTGCCAGCAGCTCCGGACTAGTAAACATTCAGTACTTC.

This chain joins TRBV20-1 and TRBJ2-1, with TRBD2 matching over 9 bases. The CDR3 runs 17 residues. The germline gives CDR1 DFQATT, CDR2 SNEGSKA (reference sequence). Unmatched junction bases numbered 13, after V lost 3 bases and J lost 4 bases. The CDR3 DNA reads TGCAGTGCTAGGCCTTGGGGCGGGAGGGAGACTTACAATGAGCAGTTCTTC. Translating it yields CSARPWGGRETYNEQFF.

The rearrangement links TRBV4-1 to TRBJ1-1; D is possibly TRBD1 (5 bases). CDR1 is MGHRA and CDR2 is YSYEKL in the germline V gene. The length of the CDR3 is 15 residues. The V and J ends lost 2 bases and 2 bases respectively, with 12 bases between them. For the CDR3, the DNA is TGCGCCAGCAGCCAACAAATTGACAGTAACACTGAAGCTTTCTTT. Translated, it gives CASSQQIDSNTEAFF.

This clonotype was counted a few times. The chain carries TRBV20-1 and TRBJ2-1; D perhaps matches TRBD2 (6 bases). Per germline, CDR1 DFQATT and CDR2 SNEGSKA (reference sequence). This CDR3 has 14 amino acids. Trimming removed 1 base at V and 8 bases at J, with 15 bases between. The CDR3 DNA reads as TGCAGTGCTAGAGCCCCCGGCGGGGCGGATGAGCAGTTCTTC. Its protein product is CSARAPGGADEQFF.

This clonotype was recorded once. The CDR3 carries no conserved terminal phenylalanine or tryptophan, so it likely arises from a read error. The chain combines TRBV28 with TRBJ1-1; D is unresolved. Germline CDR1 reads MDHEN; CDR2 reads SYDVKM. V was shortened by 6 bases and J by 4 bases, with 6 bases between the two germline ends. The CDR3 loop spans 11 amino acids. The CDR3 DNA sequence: TGTGCCAGCAGCCCCGGCACTGAAGCTTTCTCT. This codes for CASSPGTEAFS.

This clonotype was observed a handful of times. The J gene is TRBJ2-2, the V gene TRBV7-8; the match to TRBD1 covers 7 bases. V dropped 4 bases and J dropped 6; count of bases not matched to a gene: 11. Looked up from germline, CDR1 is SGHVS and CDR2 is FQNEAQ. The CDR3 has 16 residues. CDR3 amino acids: CASSSRTGAGAGELFF. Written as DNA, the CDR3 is TGTGCCAGCAGCTCACGGACAGGCGCTGGGGCCGGGGAGCTGTTTTTT. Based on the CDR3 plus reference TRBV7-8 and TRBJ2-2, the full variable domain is GAGVSQSPRYKVAKRGQDVALRCDPISGHVSLFWYQQALGQGPEFLTYFQNEAQLDKSGLPSDRFFAERPEGSVSTLKIQRTQQEDSAVYLCASSSRTGAGAGELFFGEGSRLTVL.